The source of this T cell receptor (beta chain) is a study of high-grade serous ovarian cancer treatment subgroups. The CDR3 spans 17 residues. Unmatched junction bases numbered 5, after V lost 4 bases and J lost 0 bases. Germline V gives CDR1 SGHTA, CDR2 FQGNSA. This clone was observed a handful of times. The method was immunoSEQ multiplex PCR; TCRdb's version includes in-frame clones alone and lacks a portion of them. The table shows roughly 6,300 clones, with around 79% occurring only once. Tumor samples were taken before definitive surgery or chemotherapy. The chain joins TRBV7-2 to TRBJ1-6, with TRBD1 matching over 8 bases. The clonotype originates from a human donor with high-grade serous ovarian cancer. What was sequenced was tumor tissue. The CDR3 nucleotides read TGTGCCAGCAGCTACGGACAGGGTCGCTCCTATAATTCACCCCTCCACTTT. Protein sequence: CASSYGQGRSYNSPLHF.